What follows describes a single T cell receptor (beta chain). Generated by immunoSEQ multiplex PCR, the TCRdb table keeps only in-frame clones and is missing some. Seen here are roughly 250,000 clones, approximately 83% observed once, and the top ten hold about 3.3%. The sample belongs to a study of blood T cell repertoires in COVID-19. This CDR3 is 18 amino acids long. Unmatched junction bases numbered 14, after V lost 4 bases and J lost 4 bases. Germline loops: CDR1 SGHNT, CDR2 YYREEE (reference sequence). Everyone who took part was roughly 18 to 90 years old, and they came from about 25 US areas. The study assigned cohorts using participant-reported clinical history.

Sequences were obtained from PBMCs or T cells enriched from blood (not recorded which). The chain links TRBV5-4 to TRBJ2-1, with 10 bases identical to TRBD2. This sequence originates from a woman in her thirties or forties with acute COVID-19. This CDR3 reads CASSLPGQLAGKYNEQFF. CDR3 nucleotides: TGTGCCAGCAGCCTACCGGGACAACTAGCGGGGAAATACAATGAGCAGTTCTTC.